This T cell receptor beta chain appears in the sequencing data of a study of human T cells and chemical hapten exposure. As for the study in general: Alopecia areata, totalis or universalis affected patients, mainly female. Yields of TCR per sample differed, chiefly owing to small differences in pooled library volume. Broader study findings: Counts of expanded TCRs (at PT1) showed a positive correlation with patch test score.

The V end was cut by 0 bases, the J end by 4 bases, with 9 bases between. The CDR3 is 14 amino acids. Germline CDR1 and CDR2: SEHNR and FQNEAQ (reference sequence). Via MiXCR, TCRdb re-called the RACE reads, giving one row per CDR3 protein. The data contain some 38,000 distinct CDR3 sequences, 7.5% to 8% of them singletons. Time point in this sample: pre-sensitization, week 0. Stated treatment: therapeutic diphenylcyclopropenone sensitization with weekly scalp DPC. RNA extraction used unfractionated whole blood as the source of total RNA. A word on this clonotype: Its antigen is unidentified.

The sequencing used whole blood, collected in connection with sensitization to the hapten diphenylcyclopropenone (DPC). This clonotype was sampled from a woman aged 50 to 60 with alopecia areata. Some clones in this sample may be carry-over from other donors' samples. The chain uses TRBV7-9 and TRBJ2-5, with D perhaps assigned TRBD1 or TRBD2 (5 bases each). The CDR3 DNA reads as TGTGCCAGCAGCTTAGCCCGGGACGCAGAGACCCAGTACTTC. It translates to CASSLARDAETQYF.